A selection of T cell receptor beta chains follows, all from one sample in a study of beta chain features in type 1 diabetes. The protocol was immunoSEQ multiplex PCR, while the TCRdb copy is restricted to in-frame clones and leaves out a portion. In the table there are approximately 140,000 clones, less than 8.5% of which are singletons. The sequencing sample was made of central memory CD4+ T cells from blood. These receptor sequences come from a woman in her 30s in good health. Each CDR3 is given with its conserved first and last residue. Each record gives: V gene, D gene, J gene, clone size, CDR3 protein, CDR3 DNA. A D gene is named only where the DNA matches it firmly. Clone size is stated in some rows and not others, as once, few, many or a class when expanded.

TRBV21-1	-	TRBJ2-6	many	CASSIQLISGANVLTF	TGTGCCAGCAGCATACAGCTTATCTCTGGGGCCAACGTCCTGACTTTC
TRBV9	-	TRBJ1-1	few	CASSERLMNTEAFF	TGTGCCAGCAGCGAAAGACTGATGAACACTGAAGCTTTCTTT
TRBV9	-	TRBJ1-1	-	CASSVGDIGETEAFF	TGTGCCAGCAGCGTAGGGGATATAGGGGAAACTGAAGCTTTCTTT
TRBV7-3	TRBD1	TRBJ2-5	few	CASSDRAGETQYF	TGTGCCAGCAGCGACAGGGCGGGAGAGACCCAGTACTTC
TRBV5-1	-	TRBJ2-7	-	CASSLSGARFEQYF	TGCGCCAGCAGCTTGTCTGGGGCCCGCTTCGAGCAGTACTTC
TRBV30	TRBD2	TRBJ2-1	many	CACVSGDYNEQFF	TGTGCCTGTGTCAGCGGGGACTACAATGAGCAGTTCTTC
TRBV5-1	TRBD2	TRBJ2-1	few	CASSLETSGVEQFF	TGCGCCAGCAGCTTGGAGACTAGCGGGGTGGAGCAGTTCTTC
TRBV5-1	-	TRBJ2-3	few	CASSYLPGALDTQYF	TGCGCCAGCAGCTATTTACCAGGGGCGCTTGATACGCAGTATTTT
TRBV2	-	TRBJ1-2	few	CASSTTGYFGYTF	TGTGCCAGCAGTACGACGGGATATTTTGGCTACACCTTC
TRBV19	TRBD2	TRBJ2-5	-	CASSSGGIETQYF	TGTGCCAGTAGTTCGGGGGGGATTGAGACCCAGTACTTC
TRBV14	-	TRBJ2-2	many	CASSPRTNQNTGELFF	TGTGCCAGCAGCCCAAGGACAAATCAGAACACCGGGGAGCTGTTTTTT
TRBV4-2	-	TRBJ2-7	-	CASSQAWVVLDSYEQYF	TGTGCCAGCAGCCAAGCCTGGGTCGTTCTAGACTCCTACGAGCAGTACTTC
TRBV27	-	TRBJ2-1	-	CASSQTGSYNEQFF	TGTGCCAGCAGTCAGACAGGCTCCTACAATGAGCAGTTCTTC
TRBV19	-	TRBJ2-7	many	CASSIGEEQYF	TGTGCCAGTAGTATCGGTGAGGAGCAGTACTTC
TRBV29-1	TRBD1	TRBJ1-1	few	CSVATGVGTEAFF	TGCAGCGTAGCAACAGGGGTGGGCACTGAAGCTTTCTTT
TRBV6-1	-	TRBJ2-5	few	CASSEFGLGGETQYF	TGTGCCAGCAGTGAATTTGGACTAGGGGGAGAGACCCAGTACTTC
TRBV7-2	-	TRBJ2-3	-	CASRPRSTDTQYF	TGTGCCAGCCGCCCCCGGAGCACAGATACGCAGTATTTT
TRBV7-9	TRBD1	TRBJ1-1	-	CASSLYDRDENTEAFF	TGTGCCAGCAGCTTATACGACAGGGATGAGAACACTGAAGCTTTCTTT
TRBV27	TRBD2	TRBJ2-1	-	CASSFWGLAGGSNEQFF	TGTGCCAGCAGTTTCTGGGGACTAGCGGGAGGTAGCAATGAGCAGTTCTTC
TRBV5-6	-	TRBJ1-1	once	CASSPFGRASIEAFF	TGTGCCAGCAGCCCCTTCGGCAGGGCCTCGATCGAAGCTTTCTTT
TRBV5-1	TRBD1	TRBJ2-7	few	CASSLAATGHSYEQYF	TGCGCCAGCAGCTTGGCTGCGACAGGGCACAGCTACGAGCAGTACTTC
TRBV6-5	TRBD1	TRBJ2-7	-	CASSPQGGSYEQYF	TGTGCCAGCAGTCCACAGGGGGGATCCTACGAGCAGTACTTC
TRBV7-2	TRBD1	TRBJ1-5	-	CASSLGGTESYSNQPQHF	TGTGCCAGCAGCTTAGGTGGGACAGAGAGTTATAGCAATCAGCCCCAGCATTTT
TRBV18	-	TRBJ1-2	-	CASSPSRDGFGYTF	TGTGCCAGCTCACCCTCCCGCGACGGGTTTGGCTACACCTTC
TRBV18	TRBD1	TRBJ2-1	-	CASSPPLQGAYNEQFF	TGTGCCAGCTCACCACCATTGCAGGGGGCCTACAATGAGCAGTTCTTC
TRBV5-4	-	TRBJ2-7	-	CASSQDSSGSYEQYF	TGTGCCAGCAGCCAAGATTCCAGCGGATCCTACGAGCAGTACTTC
TRBV2	-	TRBJ2-7	-	CASNRVVGSYEQYF	TGTGCCAGCAATCGGGTCGTGGGCTCCTACGAGCAGTACTTC
TRBV18	-	TRBJ1-1	few	CASSPSQATEAFF	TGTGCCAGCTCACCGAGCCAGGCGACTGAAGCTTTCTTT
TRBV7-2	TRBD2	TRBJ2-3	few	CASRPPGLASTDTQYF	TGTGCCAGCAGACCGCCGGGACTAGCGAGCACAGATACGCAGTATTTT
TRBV7-2	-	TRBJ2-7	-	CASTAGVSYEQYF	TGTGCCAGCACCGCCGGGGTTTCCTACGAGCAGTACTTC
TRBV9	TRBD1	TRBJ1-2	few	CASSTRTGGNYGYTF	TGTGCCAGCAGCACTCGTACAGGGGGAAACTATGGCTACACCTTC
TRBV28	-	TRBJ2-3	few	CASSLGGTGTDTQYF	TGTGCCAGCAGTTTAGGAGGGACGGGCACAGATACGCAGTATTTT
TRBV5-4	TRBD2	TRBJ2-1	-	CASSWGGGSGYEQFF	TGTGCCAGCAGCTGGGGTGGGGGTAGCGGGTATGAGCAGTTCTTC
TRBV28	TRBD2	TRBJ2-7	medium-sized	CASSPGTSGREEQYF	TGTGCCAGCAGTCCAGGGACTAGCGGGAGGGAGGAGCAGTACTTC
TRBV7-2	-	TRBJ2-1	few	CASSIRGQQEQFF	TGTGCCAGCAGCATAAGGGGTCAACAGGAGCAGTTCTTC
TRBV7-9	-	TRBJ1-1	few	CASSLKDSANTEAFF	TGTGCCAGCAGCTTAAAAGACAGCGCGAACACTGAAGCTTTCTTT
TRBV15	TRBD1	TRBJ2-5	-	CATSRGDRQETQYF	TGTGCCACCAGCAGAGGGGACAGGCAAGAGACCCAGTACTTC
TRBV28	TRBD1	TRBJ2-7	-	CASRRQGAQQYF	TGTGCCAGCAGGAGACAGGGGGCCCAGCAGTACTTC
TRBV11-2	TRBD1	TRBJ2-7	-	CASSLQRDRGNHEQYF	TGTGCCAGCAGCTTACAAAGGGACAGGGGGAACCACGAGCAGTACTTC
TRBV27	-	TRBJ2-1	few	CASSLMAASYNEQFF	TGTGCCAGCAGTTTAATGGCTGCCTCCTACAATGAGCAGTTCTTC
TRBV5-4	TRBD1	TRBJ2-7	once	CASSQYRDRGSYEQYF	TGTGCCAGCAGCCAATACCGGGACAGGGGTTCCTACGAGCAGTACTTC
TRBV9	-	TRBJ1-3	-	CASNQSPISGNTIYF	TGTGCCAGCAACCAAAGCCCGATCTCTGGAAACACCATATATTTT
TRBV9	TRBD1	TRBJ1-1	few	CASSGGQANTEAFF	TGTGCCAGCAGCGGGGGACAGGCGAACACTGAAGCTTTCTTT
TRBV7-6	TRBD2	TRBJ2-7	few	CASSLRATSGVQSDEQYF	TGTGCCAGCAGCTTAAGGGCGACTAGCGGGGTACAGTCGGACGAGCAGTACTTC
TRBV7-8	-	TRBJ1-5	-	CASLRGGNTNNQPQHF	TGTGCCAGCCTTCGGGGGGGGAATACGAACAATCAGCCCCAGCATTTT
TRBV6-5	TRBD2	TRBJ2-5	-	CASRTGTKVGSQVNF	TGTGCCAGCAGAACCGGGACTAAAGTGGGATCCCAAGTAAACTTC
TRBV6-5	-	TRBJ1-3	-	CASSYSRAGIRNTIYF	TGTGCCAGCAGTTACTCGAGGGCAGGAATCCGGAACACCATATATTTT
TRBV19	-	TRBJ1-5	few	CASSSRLYQPQHF	TGTGCCAGTAGTTCCCGACTATATCAGCCCCAGCATTTT
TRBV9	TRBD2	TRBJ2-5	few	CASSVVGTSGQETQYF	TGTGCCAGCAGCGTAGTTGGGACTAGCGGGCAAGAGACCCAGTACTTC
TRBV15	TRBD2	TRBJ2-1	few	CATSKGLADNEQFF	TGTGCCACCAGCAAGGGACTAGCAGACAATGAGCAGTTCTTC
TRBV20-1	-	TRBJ2-6	-	CSARDRSVLTF	TGCAGTGCTAGAGATAGGAGCGTCCTGACTTTC
TRBV5-6	-	TRBJ2-1	many	CASRFQGLGEQFF	TGTGCCAGCAGGTTTCAGGGTTTAGGTGAGCAGTTCTTC
TRBV7-2	TRBD2	TRBJ2-7	few	CASSLAPTSGRNEQYF	TGTGCCAGCAGCTTAGCCCCGACTAGCGGGAGGAACGAGCAGTACTTC
TRBV6-1	TRBD1	TRBJ1-5	few	CASRDRNSNQPQHF	TGTGCCAGCAGGGACAGGAATAGCAATCAGCCCCAGCATTTT
TRBV4-3	-	TRBJ2-1	-	CASSQGSTDNEQFF	TGCGCCAGCAGCCAAGGTAGTACAGACAATGAGCAGTTCTTC
TRBV30	-	TRBJ2-3	many	CAWSASADTQYF	TGTGCCTGGAGTGCTTCCGCAGATACGCAGTATTTT
TRBV9	-	TRBJ2-1	-	CASSVSGGAGDEQFF	TGTGCCAGCAGCGTCAGTGGGGGGGCAGGGGATGAGCAGTTCTTC
TRBV14	TRBD2	TRBJ2-1	-	CASSQFLAGGGEQFF	TGTGCCAGCAGCCAATTCCTAGCGGGAGGGGGTGAGCAGTTCTTC
TRBV7-9	TRBD1	TRBJ1-5	few	CASSSGMDRAGPQHF	TGTGCCAGCAGCTCTGGGATGGACAGGGCTGGGCCCCAGCATTTT
TRBV2	TRBD2	TRBJ2-7	few	CASSENTGGSGEQYF	TGTGCCAGCAGTGAAAACACGGGAGGCTCTGGCGAGCAGTACTTC